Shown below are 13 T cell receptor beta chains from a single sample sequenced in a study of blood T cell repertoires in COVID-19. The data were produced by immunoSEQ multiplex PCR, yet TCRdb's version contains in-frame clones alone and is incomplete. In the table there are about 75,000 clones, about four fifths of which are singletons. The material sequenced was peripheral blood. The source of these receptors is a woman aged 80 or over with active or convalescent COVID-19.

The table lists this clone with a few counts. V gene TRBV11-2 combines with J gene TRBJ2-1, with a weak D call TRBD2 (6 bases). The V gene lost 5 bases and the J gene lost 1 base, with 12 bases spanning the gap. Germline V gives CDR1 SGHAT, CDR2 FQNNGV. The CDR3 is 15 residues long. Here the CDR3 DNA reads TGTGCCAGCAGCGCCATTCGGGGGTCCTACAATGAGCAGTTCTTC. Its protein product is CASSAIRGSYNEQFF.

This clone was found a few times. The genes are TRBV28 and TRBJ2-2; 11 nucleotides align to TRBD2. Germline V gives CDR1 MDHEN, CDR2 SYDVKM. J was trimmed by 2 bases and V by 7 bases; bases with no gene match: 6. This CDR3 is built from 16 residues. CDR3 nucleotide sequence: TGTGCCAGCAATGATAGCGGGAGGGCCAACACCGGGGAGCTGTTTTTT. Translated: CASNDSGRANTGELFF.

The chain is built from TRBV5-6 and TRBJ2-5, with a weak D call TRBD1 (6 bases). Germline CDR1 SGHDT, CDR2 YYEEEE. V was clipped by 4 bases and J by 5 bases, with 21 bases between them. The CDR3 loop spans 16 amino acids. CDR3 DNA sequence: TGTGCCAGCAGCGGATCAACAGGGTATGTGGCGGAGACCCAGTACTTC. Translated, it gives CASSGSTGYVAETQYF.

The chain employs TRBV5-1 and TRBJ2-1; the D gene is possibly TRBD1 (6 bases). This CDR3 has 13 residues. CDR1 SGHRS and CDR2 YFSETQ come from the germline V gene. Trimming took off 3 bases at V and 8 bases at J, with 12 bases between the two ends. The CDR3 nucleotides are TGCGCCAGCAGCTCCTCAGGGGTTTATGAGCAGTTCTTC. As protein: CASSSSGVYEQFF.

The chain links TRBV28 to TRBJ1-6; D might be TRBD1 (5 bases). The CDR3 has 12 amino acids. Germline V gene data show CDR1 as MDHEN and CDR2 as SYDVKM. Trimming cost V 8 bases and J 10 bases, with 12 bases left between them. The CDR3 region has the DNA TGTGCCAGCGGGGGGACGAGCTCACCCCTCCACTTT. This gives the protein CASGGTSSPLHF.

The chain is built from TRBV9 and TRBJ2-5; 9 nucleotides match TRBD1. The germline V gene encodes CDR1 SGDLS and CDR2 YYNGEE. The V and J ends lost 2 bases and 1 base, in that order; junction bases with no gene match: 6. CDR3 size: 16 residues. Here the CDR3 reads CASSVNTGGPQETQYF. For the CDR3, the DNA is TGTGCCAGCAGCGTCAATACAGGGGGCCCCCAAGAGACCCAGTACTTC.

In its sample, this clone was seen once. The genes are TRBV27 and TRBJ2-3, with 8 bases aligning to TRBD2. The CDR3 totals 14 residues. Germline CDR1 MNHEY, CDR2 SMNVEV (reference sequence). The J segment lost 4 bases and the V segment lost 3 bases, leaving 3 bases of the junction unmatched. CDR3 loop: CASSFGTRSDTQYF. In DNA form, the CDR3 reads TGTGCCAGCAGTTTTGGGACTAGGTCAGATACGCAGTATTTT.

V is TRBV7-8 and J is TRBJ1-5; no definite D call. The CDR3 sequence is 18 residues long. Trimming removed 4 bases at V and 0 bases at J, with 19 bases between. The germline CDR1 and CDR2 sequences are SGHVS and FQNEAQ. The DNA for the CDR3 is TGTGCCAGCAGCTCGGCAAATTCAGGTTATTATAGCAATCAGCCCCAGCATTTT. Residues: CASSSANSGYYSNQPQHF.

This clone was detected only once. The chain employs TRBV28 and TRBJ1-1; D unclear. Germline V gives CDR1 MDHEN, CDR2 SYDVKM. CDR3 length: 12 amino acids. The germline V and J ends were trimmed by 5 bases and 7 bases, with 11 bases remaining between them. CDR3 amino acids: CASSTTEFEAFF. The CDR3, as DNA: TGTGCCAGCAGTACCACAGAATTTGAAGCTTTCTTT.

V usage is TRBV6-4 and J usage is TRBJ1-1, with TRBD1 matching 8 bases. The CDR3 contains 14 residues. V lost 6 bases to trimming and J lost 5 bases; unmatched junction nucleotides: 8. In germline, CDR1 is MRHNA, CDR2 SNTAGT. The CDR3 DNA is TGTGCCAGCAGGAGCCAGGGGGCGGGAACTGAAGCTTTCTTT. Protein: CASRSQGAGTEAFF.

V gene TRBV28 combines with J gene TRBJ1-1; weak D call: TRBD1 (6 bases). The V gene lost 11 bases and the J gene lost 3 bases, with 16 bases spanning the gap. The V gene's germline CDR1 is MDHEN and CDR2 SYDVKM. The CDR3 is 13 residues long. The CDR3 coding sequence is TGTGCCCTGGGAGGGGGTTGGGACACTGAAGCTTTCTTT. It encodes CALGGGWDTEAFF.

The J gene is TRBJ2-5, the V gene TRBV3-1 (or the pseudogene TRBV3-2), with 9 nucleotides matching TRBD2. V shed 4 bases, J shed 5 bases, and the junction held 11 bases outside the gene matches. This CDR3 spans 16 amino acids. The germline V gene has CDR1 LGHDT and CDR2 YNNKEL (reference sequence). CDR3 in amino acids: CASSPGSRLADETQYF. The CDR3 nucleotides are TGTGCCAGCAGCCCAGGCTCTAGACTAGCGGATGAGACCCAGTACTTC.

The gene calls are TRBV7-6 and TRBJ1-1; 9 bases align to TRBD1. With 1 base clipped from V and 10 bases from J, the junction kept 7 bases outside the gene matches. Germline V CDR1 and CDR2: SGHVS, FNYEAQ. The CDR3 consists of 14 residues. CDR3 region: CASSLVGGQGRAFF. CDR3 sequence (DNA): TGTGCCAGCAGCTTAGTTGGAGGACAGGGGAGAGCTTTCTTT.